A selection of T cell receptor beta chains follows, all from one sample in a study of blood T cell repertoires in COVID-19. Some clones are missing from TCRdb's copy, which holds only in-frame ones; the method was immunoSEQ multiplex PCR. The repertoire has approximately 35,000 clones, around 93% of them found once; the top ten carry 9.9%. Input material: peripheral blood. The source of these receptors is a human donor with active COVID-19. The donor label of this sample is uncertain. The CDR3 runs from the conserved cysteine through the conserved F or W. A D gene is named only where the DNA matches it firmly. Some rows have no size entry. The others give once, few or many, or a class for an expanded clone.

v_gene	j_gene	abundance	d_gene	CDR3nt	CDR3aa
TRBV3-1/TRBV3-2	TRBJ2-1	-	-	TGTGCCAGCAGCCACTTTAGCGGTAGCTCCTACAATGAGCAGTTCTTC	CASSHFSGSSYNEQFF
TRBV7-2	TRBJ2-5	-	TRBD2	TGTGCCAGCAGCCCGAGGCTAGCGGGGAGGGAGACCCAGTACTTC	CASSPRLAGRETQYF
TRBV11-3	TRBJ2-5	-	TRBD1	TGTGCCAGCAGTCCTCGGACAGGGGAGACCCAGTACTTC	CASSPRTGETQYF
TRBV6-2/TRBV6-3	TRBJ1-3	-	TRBD1	TGTGCCAGCAGCTCGACAGGGCCCCGCTCTGGAAACACCATATATTTT	CASSSTGPRSGNTIYF
TRBV12-5	TRBJ1-1	-	-	TGTGCTAGTGGTTTGACACTGACCCCGGGAGTGGGACGTTGGAACACTGAAGCTTTCTTT	CASGLTLTPGVGRWNTEAFF
TRBV7-9	TRBJ2-6	-	-	TGTGCCAGCAGCTTAACGGGAGCGGCTGGGGCCAACGTCCTGACTTTC	CASSLTGAAGANVLTF
TRBV6-1	TRBJ2-3	-	-	TGTGCCAGCAGTGAGGCTGGGCACCCCACAGATACGCAGTATTTT	CASSEAGHPTDTQYF
TRBV29-1	TRBJ1-2	-	TRBD1	TGCAGCGTCGCGGGACAGTCTAAGGGGGATGGCTACACCTTC	CSVAGQSKGDGYTF
TRBV6-4	TRBJ2-2	-	TRBD1	TGTGCCAGCAGTGAGACAGGGCCGAACACCGGGGAGCTGTTTTTT	CASSETGPNTGELFF
TRBV4-1	TRBJ2-7	-	-	TGCGCCAGCAGCCAAGGACAGGATCTCTACGAGCAGTACTTC	CASSQGQDLYEQYF
TRBV19	TRBJ2-1	-	-	TGTGCCAGTAGTACGACTATGGGTGGTGAGCAGTTCTTC	CASSTTMGGEQFF
TRBV28	TRBJ1-1	-	-	TGTGCCAGCAGTTTCAGGCAAGGTGAAGCTTTCTTT	CASSFRQGEAFF
TRBV13	TRBJ1-1	-	TRBD1	TGTGCCAGCAGTTCACACGGACAGGTTTTAGGGAGGAACACTGAAGCTTTCTTT	CASSSHGQVLGRNTEAFF
TRBV7-2	TRBJ1-1	once	TRBD1	TGTGCCAGCAGCTTAGCGGGCACAGGGGGGAACACTGAAGCTTTCTTT	CASSLAGTGGNTEAFF
TRBV18	TRBJ1-1	-	-	TGTGCCAGCTCACCTCTTCGCGGACTTGAAGCTTTCTTT	CASSPLRGLEAFF
TRBV29-1	TRBJ2-1	-	-	TGCAGCGTTGATGAGTCGTCGACAGGTGAGCAGTTCTTC	CSVDESSTGEQFF
TRBV7-2	TRBJ2-1	-	-	TGTGCCAGCAGCCCAGTGGACAATGAGCAGTTCTTC	CASSPVDNEQFF
TRBV7-2	TRBJ2-2	-	TRBD1	TGTGCCAGCAGCCCCTCAGGGACAGGGATCGGGGAGCTGTTTTTT	CASSPSGTGIGELFF
TRBV25-1	TRBJ2-7	-	-	TGTGCCAGCAGTGCCCAATTCGAGCAGTACTTC	CASSAQFEQYF
TRBV7-9	TRBJ2-1	-	TRBD2	TGTGCCAGCAGCTTCCCAGCGGGAGTAAATGAGCAGTTCTTC	CASSFPAGVNEQFF
TRBV10-3	TRBJ2-4	-	TRBD1	TGTGCCATCAGTGCCCGAACCGGGACAGGGGTAAACATTCAGTACTTC	CAISARTGTGVNIQYF
TRBV7-3	TRBJ1-3	-	-	TGTGCCAGCGGACAAAACTCTGGAAACACCATATATTTT	CASGQNSGNTIYF
TRBV10-3	TRBJ1-4	-	TRBD1	TGTGCCATCAGTGATAGAGGGGGCGGGAAACTGTTTTTT	CAISDRGGGKLFF
TRBV27	TRBJ2-7	-	TRBD2	TGTGCCAGCAGCCTAGTAGCGGGAGAGCACGAGCAGTACTTC	CASSLVAGEHEQYF
TRBV27	TRBJ2-3	few	-	TGTGCCAGCAGCCCCCGGGGTCCCGGAGATACGCAGTATTTT	CASSPRGPGDTQYF
TRBV7-3	TRBJ1-2	-	TRBD1	TGTGCCAGCAGCCCCAGGGGGGGACAGGGTCTCCTGGGCTACACCTTC	CASSPRGGQGLLGYTF
TRBV27	TRBJ2-3	-	TRBD2	TGTGCCAGCAGTTCCCCGGGACTAGCGGGGGGCCCCTCAGCAGATACGCAGTATTTT	CASSSPGLAGGPSADTQYF
TRBV7-9	TRBJ2-7	once	TRBD1	TGTGCCAGCAGTAAACTGCCAGGGGGCGGGGACGAGCAGTACTTC	CASSKLPGGGDEQYF
TRBV5-1	TRBJ2-3	-	-	TGCGCCAGCAGCTTGCTAAAGGGGTCGGCAGATACGCAGTATTTT	CASSLLKGSADTQYF
TRBV9	TRBJ2-3	-	-	TGTGCCAGCAGCGTAGGGTCCTTGCTAGGCACAGATACGCAGTATTTT	CASSVGSLLGTDTQYF
TRBV18	TRBJ2-7	-	-	TGTGCCAGCTCACCATCTGGGGCTATAGTCTCCTACGAGCAGTACTTC	CASSPSGAIVSYEQYF
TRBV5-1	TRBJ2-1	once	TRBD1	TGCGCCAGCAGCTTAGATAACCGGGACAGCGGCTATGAGCAGTTCTTC	CASSLDNRDSGYEQFF
TRBV10-1	TRBJ1-5	once	-	TGCGCCAGCAAACCCCCCCGTAGGCGGCAGAGCAATCAGCCCCAGCATTTT	CASKPPRRRQSNQPQHF
TRBV30	TRBJ1-1	-	-	TGTGCCTGGGGCCCGTTGAAGAGGAACACTGAAGCTTTCTTT	CAWGPLKRNTEAFF
TRBV7-3	TRBJ2-3	-	TRBD1	TGTGCCAGCAGCTTTCAGGGGGCCGTCGCAGATACGCAGTATTTT	CASSFQGAVADTQYF
TRBV5-1	TRBJ1-1	-	-	TGCGCCAGCAGCCCAGGGTTGAACACTGAAGCTTTCTTT	CASSPGLNTEAFF
TRBV4-3	TRBJ1-2	-	TRBD1	TGCGCCAGCAGCCAAGATTGGGGACAGCTCTATGGCTACACCTTC	CASSQDWGQLYGYTF
TRBV19	TRBJ2-2	once	-	TGTGCCAGTAGTAGTCTAGTAGGCACCGGGGAGCTGTTTTTT	CASSSLVGTGELFF
TRBV27	TRBJ1-1	-	-	TGTGCCAGCAGTTTATTATATCCGCAGAACAGCGGAACTTTCTTT	CASSLLYPQNSGTFF
TRBV7-3	TRBJ1-1	-	-	TGTGCCAGCAGCTTAAGACGAGGGATGAACACTGAAGCTTTCTTT	CASSLRRGMNTEAFF
TRBV28	TRBJ1-5	-	-	TGTGCCAGCAGGGGGGCCGGTCAGCCCCAGCATTTT	CASRGAGQPQHF
TRBV10-1	TRBJ2-5	once	TRBD2	TGCGCCAGCAGTGTCAGCGCTAGCGGGAATCCTGAGACCCAGTACTTC	CASSVSASGNPETQYF
TRBV28	TRBJ2-4	once	TRBD2	TGTGCCAGCAGTTTAGTGGGTCTAGCGGTAGCCAAAAACATTCAGTACTTC	CASSLVGLAVAKNIQYF
TRBV5-6	TRBJ2-7	-	TRBD2	TGTGCCAGCACCTTGGCTAGCGGGAAATTTTCCTACGAGCAGTACTTC	CASTLASGKFSYEQYF
TRBV19	TRBJ2-6	-	TRBD1	TGTGCCAGTAGACCTGACAGGGGAGTGCCTCTTGGGGAGTCTGGGGCCAACGTCCTGACTTTC	CASRPDRGVPLGESGANVLTF
TRBV6-2/TRBV6-3	TRBJ1-5	-	-	TGTGCCAGCAGTTCAGGACTCCTCCATAGCAATCAGCCCCAGCATTTT	CASSSGLLHSNQPQHF
TRBV28	TRBJ2-3	-	-	TGTGCCAGCAGTTTTTTTAGAGGGGGAGGCACAGATACGCAGTATTTT	CASSFFRGGGTDTQYF
TRBV11-3	TRBJ2-1	-	TRBD2	TGTGCCAGCAGCGCCCGGGTAGCGGGGTACAATGAGCAGTTCTTC	CASSARVAGYNEQFF
TRBV15	TRBJ2-4	-	TRBD1	TGTGCCACCAGCACAGATCAGGGGGATCATAATCAGTACTTC	CATSTDQGDHNQYF
TRBV5-1	TRBJ2-7	-	TRBD1	TGCGCCAGCAGCATGACAACCGGGACAGGGGTCTACGAGCAGTACTTC	CASSMTTGTGVYEQYF
TRBV7-2	TRBJ2-5	-	TRBD2	TGTGCCAGCAGAAGTGGGGGGGGTTGGGAGACCCAGTACTTC	CASRSGGGWETQYF
TRBV5-6	TRBJ1-2	medium-sized	TRBD1	TGTGCCAGCAGCTTGGAGGCGGGGTGGGACAGGGACGGCTACACCTTC	CASSLEAGWDRDGYTF
TRBV21-1	TRBJ2-5	-	-	TGTGCCAGCAGCAAACTGCGGGACAGCCAAGAGACCCAGTACTTC	CASSKLRDSQETQYF
TRBV5-6	TRBJ1-1	-	-	TGTGCCAGCAGCTTGGTAACTGAAGCTTTCTTT	CASSLVTEAFF
TRBV6-2/TRBV6-3	TRBJ1-5	-	-	TGTGCCAGCAGTTACATACCGCAGGAGGGAAGGAATCAGCCCCAGCATTTT	CASSYIPQEGRNQPQHF
TRBV9	TRBJ1-2	-	TRBD1	TGTGCCAGCAGCCACCAGCGGACAGGGAAGGGGTATGGCTACACCTTC	CASSHQRTGKGYGYTF